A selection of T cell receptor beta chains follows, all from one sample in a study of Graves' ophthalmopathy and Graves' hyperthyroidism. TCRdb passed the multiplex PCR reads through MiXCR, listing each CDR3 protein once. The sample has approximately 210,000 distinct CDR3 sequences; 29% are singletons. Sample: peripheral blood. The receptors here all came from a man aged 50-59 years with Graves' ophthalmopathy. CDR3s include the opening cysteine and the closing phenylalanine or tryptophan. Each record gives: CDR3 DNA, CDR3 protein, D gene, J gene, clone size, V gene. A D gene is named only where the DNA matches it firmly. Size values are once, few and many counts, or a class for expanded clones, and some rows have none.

TGTGCCAGCGACAGTACGGCGGGATACGAGCAGTACTTC	CASDSTAGYEQYF	NA	TRBJ2-7	NA	TRBV6-2/TRBV6-3
TGTGCCAGCAGTCCCAGATTAGCCGCCCCGAATGCTTTCTTT	CASSPRLAAPNAFF	NA	TRBJ1-1	many	TRBV12-3/TRBV12-4
TGTGCCAGCAGTTTAACGAAAGCGGACGAGCAGTACTTC	CASSLTKADEQYF	NA	TRBJ2-7	many	TRBV27
TGTGCCAGCAGTATCGGGACTAGCGGCTCCTACGAGCAGTACTTC	CASSIGTSGSYEQYF	TRBD2	TRBJ2-7	NA	TRBV11-2
TGTGCCAGCAGTTACCTACGTTCACCCCTCCACTTT	CASSYLRSPLHF	NA	TRBJ1-6	NA	TRBV6-9
TGTGCCAGCTCACCAATCGACAAGACCTACGAGCAGTACTTC	CASSPIDKTYEQYF	NA	TRBJ2-7	many	TRBV18
TGTGCCAGCAGCCCCACCGGGTATAATTCACCCCTCCACTTT	CASSPTGYNSPLHF	NA	TRBJ1-6	once	TRBV7-9
TGTGCCTGGAGGGGTTCCGGGGAGCTGTTTTTT	CAWRGSGELFF	NA	TRBJ2-2	many	TRBV30
TGTGCCAGCAGCCTTTCCAGGGGGGAAAACATTCAGTACTTC	CASSLSRGENIQYF	NA	TRBJ2-4	many	TRBV11-2
TGTGCCAGCAGTTTCCGATTACCGGGACAGTATGGCTACACCTTC	CASSFRLPGQYGYTF	TRBD1	TRBJ1-2	many	TRBV28
TGTGCCAGCAGCTTGTCAGCCTCGCCCGGGGAGCTGTTTTTT	CASSLSASPGELFF	NA	TRBJ2-2	many	TRBV5-6
TGCGCCAGCAGCCAAGGCGCAGGGGACGAGCAGTACTTC	CASSQGAGDEQYF	NA	TRBJ2-7	many	TRBV4-3
TGTGCCAGCAGTTACGGCGGGAGGCCCTACGAGCAGTACTTC	CASSYGGRPYEQYF	TRBD2	TRBJ2-7	many	TRBV6-2/TRBV6-3
TGCGCCAGCAGCTTGGCCGGGGCCCCTGGGGCCAACGTCCTGACTTTC	CASSLAGAPGANVLTF	NA	TRBJ2-6	many	TRBV5-1
TGTGCCAGCAGCCGTGTAGTGGGGCCCCAAGAGACCCAGTACTTC	CASSRVVGPQETQYF	NA	TRBJ2-5	few	TRBV7-2
TGTGCCAGCAGCTGGACAGGGGGTCAGCCCCAGCATTTT	CASSWTGGQPQHF	TRBD1	TRBJ1-5	many	TRBV12-3/TRBV12-4
TGTGCCAGCTCACCACTAGCTCCCACCGGGGAGCTGTTTTTT	CASSPLAPTGELFF	NA	TRBJ2-2	many	TRBV18
TGTGCCAGCAGTTTAGGGACAGCTTACTACGAGCAGTACTTC	CASSLGTAYYEQYF	NA	TRBJ2-7	NA	TRBV12-3/TRBV12-4
TGTGCCAGCAGCGTCCCCGCGGGGGGCCGCTCCTACGAGCAGTACTTC	CASSVPAGGRSYEQYF	TRBD2	TRBJ2-7	NA	TRBV11-2
TGTGCCAGCAGTTATTTGGGGGCGGGTCAGCCCCAGCATTTT	CASSYLGAGQPQHF	NA	TRBJ1-5	many	TRBV6-5
TGTGCCAGCAGTCCCCTAAAGTCTGCAGAGACCCAGTACTTC	CASSPLKSAETQYF	NA	TRBJ2-5	NA	TRBV6-1
TGTGCCAGCAGCCCCGCAGGGAAAAGGTTCTATGGCTACACCTTC	CASSPAGKRFYGYTF	NA	TRBJ1-2	many	TRBV27
TGCGCCAGCAGTACTGGACAGGTCTACGAGCAGTACTTC	CASSTGQVYEQYF	TRBD1	TRBJ2-7	NA	TRBV12-3/TRBV12-4
TGTGCCAGCAACTTCCGACAGGGAGGCCAAGAGACCCAGTACTTC	CASNFRQGGQETQYF	NA	TRBJ2-5	NA	TRBV12-3/TRBV12-4
TGTGCCAGTAGTAACAGCCACAATCAGCCCCAGCATTTT	CASSNSHNQPQHF	NA	TRBJ1-5	many	TRBV19
TGTGCCACCAGCGAGGCGGACACCGGGGAGCTGTTTTTT	CATSEADTGELFF	NA	TRBJ2-2	NA	TRBV15
TGTGCCAGCAGTTATACTAGTCGCACCGGGGAGCTGTTTTTT	CASSYTSRTGELFF	NA	TRBJ2-2	few	TRBV6-2/TRBV6-3
TGTGCCAGCAGCTCCGGGACCCTTAACTCTCGGCCCCAGCATTTT	CASSSGTLNSRPQHF	NA	TRBJ1-5	many	TRBV12-3/TRBV12-4
TGTGCCTGGAGTGATCCCGGGGAGCTGTTTTTT	CAWSDPGELFF	NA	TRBJ2-2	many	TRBV30
TGTGCCAGCAGTGCCGGACAGAGGAACACTGAAGCTTTCTTT	CASSAGQRNTEAFF	NA	TRBJ1-1	many	TRBV27
TGTGCCAGCAGTGTGGGACAGAGCTCTGGAAACACCATATATTTT	CASSVGQSSGNTIYF	TRBD1	TRBJ1-3	many	TRBV2
TGTGCCAGCAGCTTACTGCAGGGGACTGGCTACACCTTC	CASSLLQGTGYTF	NA	TRBJ1-2	NA	TRBV11-3
TGTGCCAGCTCACCGGGGGTCAGCGGTTTTAACTATGGCTACACCTTC	CASSPGVSGFNYGYTF	NA	TRBJ1-2	many	TRBV18
TGTGCCAGCTCACCAATCGGGTGGAACACTGAAGCTTTCTTT	CASSPIGWNTEAFF	NA	TRBJ1-1	many	TRBV18
TGTGCCAGCAGTGTGAGTGTACAGAACACTGAAGCTTTCTTT	CASSVSVQNTEAFF	NA	TRBJ1-1	NA	TRBV2
TGTGCCAGCACCTATCCCGGGCCAGGGGGCACTGAAGCTTTCTTT	CASTYPGPGGTEAFF	TRBD1	TRBJ1-1	many	TRBV11-2
TGTGCCAGCAGTCCACCTTGGGGGACCGCGAACACTGAAGCTTTCTTT	CASSPPWGTANTEAFF	NA	TRBJ1-1	many	TRBV6-5
TGTGCCAGCAGCTTAGGTGGAGGGAGGACCGGGGAGCTGTTTTTT	CASSLGGGRTGELFF	NA	TRBJ2-2	NA	TRBV11-1
TGTGCCAGCAGTTTTGCAGGGATGAACACTGAAGCTTTCTTT	CASSFAGMNTEAFF	NA	TRBJ1-1	NA	TRBV28
TGTGCCAGCAGTAACAGAATAAACACTGAAGCTTTCTTT	CASSNRINTEAFF	NA	TRBJ1-1	many	TRBV12-3/TRBV12-4
TGCGCCAGCAGCCCATCACACGGGGCGCTGACTGAAGCTTTCTTT	CASSPSHGALTEAFF	NA	TRBJ1-1	many	TRBV5-1
TGTGCCAGCAGCCGTGGGGTCCAGTACTTC	CASSRGVQYF	NA	TRBJ2-5	many	TRBV3-1
TGTGCCAGCTCGCGGGACCCCACCTACGAGCAGTACTTC	CASSRDPTYEQYF	NA	TRBJ2-7	many	TRBV18
TGTGCCAGCAGCTTTGGGACTAGTTACGAGCAGTACTTC	CASSFGTSYEQYF	TRBD2	TRBJ2-7	many	TRBV11-2
TGTGCCAGCAGTTACCACAGGGCAGAGGAGCAGTACTTC	CASSYHRAEEQYF	NA	TRBJ2-7	many	TRBV6-2/TRBV6-3
TGTGCCTGGAGTGTAATTGATCAGCCCCAGCATTTT	CAWSVIDQPQHF	NA	TRBJ1-5	many	TRBV30
TGTGCCACCCTCCGGGACCACGGTTACACTGAAGCTTTCTTT	CATLRDHGYTEAFF	NA	TRBJ1-1	few	TRBV6-1
TGTGCCAGCAGTTACCGACCTTTGGGGCAGGAGACCCAGTACTTC	CASSYRPLGQETQYF	NA	TRBJ2-5	few	TRBV6-5
TGTGCCAGCAGTTTAACTAAGTACTCCTACGAGCAGTACTTC	CASSLTKYSYEQYF	NA	TRBJ2-7	many	TRBV12-3/TRBV12-4
TGCGCCAGCAGTGACTTAGCGGCCGGAGGGACCGGGGAGCTGTTTTTT	CASSDLAAGGTGELFF	NA	TRBJ2-2	many	TRBV10-1
TGCAGCGTTGAAGTGGGCGGAGGTCATGGCTACACCTTC	CSVEVGGGHGYTF	NA	TRBJ1-2	many	TRBV29-1
TGTGCCAGCAGCTTAACGGGGGGGCGCGCTGAAGCTTTCTTT	CASSLTGGRAEAFF	NA	TRBJ1-1	many	TRBV7-3
TGTGCCAGCAGTTCGGGAAGAAATCAGCCCCAGCATTTT	CASSSGRNQPQHF	NA	TRBJ1-5	many	TRBV12-3/TRBV12-4
TGTGCCAGCAGCTTATCCTGGACAGGGCGCACCGGGGAGCTGTTTTTT	CASSLSWTGRTGELFF	TRBD1	TRBJ2-2	many	TRBV7-8
TGCGCCAGCAGCTTACAGGTACAAGAGACCCAGTACTTC	CASSLQVQETQYF	NA	TRBJ2-5	many	TRBV5-1
TGTGCCAGCAGCTTGGGAGGCAGCGCGCTTGGGAGACCCCTCCACTTT	CASSLGGSALGRPLHF	NA	TRBJ1-6	many	TRBV5-6